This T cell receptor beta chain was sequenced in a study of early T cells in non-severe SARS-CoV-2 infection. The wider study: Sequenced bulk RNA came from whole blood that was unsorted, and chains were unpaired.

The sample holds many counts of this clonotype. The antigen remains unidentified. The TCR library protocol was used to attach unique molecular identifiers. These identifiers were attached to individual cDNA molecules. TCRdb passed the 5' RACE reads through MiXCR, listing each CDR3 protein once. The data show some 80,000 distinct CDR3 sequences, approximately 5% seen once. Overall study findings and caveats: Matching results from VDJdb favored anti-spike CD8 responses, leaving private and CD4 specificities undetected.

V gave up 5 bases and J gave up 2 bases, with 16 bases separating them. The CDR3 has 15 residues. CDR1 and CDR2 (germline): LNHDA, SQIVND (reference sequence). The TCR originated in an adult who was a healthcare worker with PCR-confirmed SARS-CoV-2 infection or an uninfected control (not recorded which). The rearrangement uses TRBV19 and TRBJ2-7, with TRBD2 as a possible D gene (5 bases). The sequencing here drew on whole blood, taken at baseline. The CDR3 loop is CASSFEGGPPYEQYF. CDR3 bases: TGTGCCAGTAGTTTTGAGGGCGGGCCACCCTACGAGCAGTACTTC.